This T cell receptor beta chain was observed in a study of response to subunit inactivated influenza vaccine. Study findings and constraints: Each seasonal influenza vaccination, the authors suggested, recruits few new T cells.

Worth noting for this clonotype: Its antigen is unknown.

From germline, CDR1 is SGHTA and CDR2 FQGNSA. The V end was cut by 5 bases, the J end by 0 bases, with 11 bases between. This CDR3 has 14 residues. TCRdb reprocessed the RT-PCR reads via MiXCR and lists one record per CDR3 protein. The sample includes approximately 700,000 distinct CDR3 sequences, approximately 13% seen only once; the top ten take roughly 6.4%. Source: PBMCs from blood, taken about 14 days before vaccination. The chain links TRBV7-2 to TRBJ2-7; D is perhaps TRBD2 (5 bases). The sequence derives from a man in his fifties or sixties who received an inactivated influenza vaccine. The CDR3 region is CASSQDWTSYEQYF. The DNA for the CDR3 is TGTGCCAGCAGCCAGGACTGGACCTCCTACGAGCAGTACTTC.